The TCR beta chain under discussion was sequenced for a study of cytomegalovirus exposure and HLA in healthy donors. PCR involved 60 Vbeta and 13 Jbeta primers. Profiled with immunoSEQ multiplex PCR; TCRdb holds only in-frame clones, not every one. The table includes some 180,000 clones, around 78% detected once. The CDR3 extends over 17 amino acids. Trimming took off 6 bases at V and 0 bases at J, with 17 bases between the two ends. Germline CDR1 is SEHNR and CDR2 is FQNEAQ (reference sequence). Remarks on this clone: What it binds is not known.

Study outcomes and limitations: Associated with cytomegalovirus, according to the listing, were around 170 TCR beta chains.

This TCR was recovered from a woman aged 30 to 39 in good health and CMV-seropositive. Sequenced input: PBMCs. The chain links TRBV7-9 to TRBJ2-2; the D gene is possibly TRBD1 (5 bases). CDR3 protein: CASRVPVRDTNTGELFF. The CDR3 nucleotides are TGTGCCAGCAGGGTCCCCGTCAGGGATACGAACACCGGGGAGCTGTTTTTT.